The 10 T cell receptor beta chains reported below all come from one sample, sequenced in a study of T-cell memory formation after mild COVID-19. TCRdb passed the 5' RACE reads through MiXCR, listing each CDR3 protein once. The repertoire includes about 130,000 distinct CDR3 sequences, more than 15% of them detected once, and roughly 13% sits in the top ten. The specimen was PBMCs or a T cell subset sorted from them (not recorded which). These receptors all come from an adult woman who had mild COVID-19 (a few samples of this study predate the infection). Cell type and time point are not known.

This clonotype has just a few counts. The chain couples TRBV2 to TRBJ2-5; D call uncertain. This CDR3 has 10 residues. Germline CDR1 SNHLY, CDR2 FYNNEI. V gave up 1 base and J gave up 6 bases, with 0 bases separating them. This CDR3 is CASSEETQYF. Here the CDR3 DNA reads TGTGCCAGCAGTGAAGAGACCCAGTACTTC.

This clonotype was counted many times. V and J are TRBV5-6 and TRBJ2-2, with D possibly TRBD2 on 6 matching bases. Germline V lookup: CDR1 SGHDT, CDR2 YYEEEE. V was pared by 4 bases and J by 6 bases, with 16 bases between. CDR3 length: 15 amino acids. CDR3 protein: CASSPSGLIAGELFF. CDR3 bases: TGTGCCAGCAGCCCGTCGGGACTGATCGCCGGGGAGCTGTTTTTT.

CDR3 sequence: CATSREEIGRVNTEAFF. CDR3 coding DNA: TGTGCCACCAGCAGAGAAGAAATCGGCAGGGTGAACACTGAAGCTTTCTTT. The V call is TRBV15, the J call TRBJ1-1; tentatively, D is TRBD1 (5 bases). V was pared by 0 bases and J by 0 bases, with 14 bases between. The CDR3 consists of 17 residues. The germline V gene has CDR1 LNHNV and CDR2 YYDKDF (reference sequence).

Details on this clonotype: Its ends do not fully match the called genes, so a read error is possible. The J gene is TRBJ2-7, the V gene TRBV20-1; 16 nucleotides agree with TRBD2. This CDR3 has 11 amino acids. Germline V CDR1 and CDR2: DFQATT, SNEGSKA (reference sequence). The CDR3 DNA reads as TGCAGTGCCAGGGGACTAGCGGGGGGGGCCTTC. This encodes CSARGLAGGAF.

This clonotype came up many times. V gene TRBV5-1 combines with J gene TRBJ2-1; D not resolved. Trimming pared 0 bases from V and 5 bases from J, leaving 9 bases between. This CDR3 is built from 14 residues. Germline V gives CDR1 SGHRS, CDR2 YFSETQ. The CDR3 DNA follows: TGCGCCAGCAGCTTGGCCGCCCAAGACAATGAGCAGTTCTTC. Translated, it gives CASSLAAQDNEQFF.

This chain joins TRBV20-1 and TRBJ2-7; D gene uncertain. This CDR3 is 12 amino acids long. V was shortened by 5 bases and J by 7 bases, with 15 bases between the two germline ends. Germline V gene data show CDR1 as DFQATT and CDR2 as SNEGSKA (reference sequence). Here the CDR3 reads CSAFEGVGEQYF. The CDR3 region has the DNA TGCAGTGCTTTTGAAGGTGTGGGGGAGCAGTACTTC.

This clonotype appeared a few times. The chain recombines TRBV2 with TRBJ2-5; TRBD2 is a possible D gene (6 bases). The V end lost 8 bases, the J end lost 3 bases, and 16 bases lay between the germline ends. The CDR3 runs to 14 residues. Germline loops: CDR1 SNHLY, CDR2 FYNNEI. The CDR3 is CASVLRRGKETQYF. The CDR3 region has the DNA TGTGCCAGCGTCCTCCGCCGGGGGAAAGAGACCCAGTACTTC.

This clonotype came up a few times. The chain couples TRBV6-1 to TRBJ2-1; no clear D. The CDR3 extends over 14 amino acids. Germline CDR1 and CDR2: MNHNS and SASEGT. V shed 8 bases and J shed 9 bases, with 20 bases lying between them. CDR3 residues: CASVPQGRSIEQFF. The CDR3 nucleotides are TGTGCCAGCGTCCCGCAAGGGCGGTCGATTGAGCAGTTCTTC.

This rearrangement joins TRBV4-1 to TRBJ1-2; no definite D call. Trimming stripped 3 bases from V and 10 bases from J, with 15 bases between. Germline CDR1 and CDR2: MGHRA and YSYEKL. This CDR3 comprises 13 residues. CDR3 nucleotides: TGCGCCAGCAGCCACCAGGATCAATCGGACTACACCTTC. Its protein is CASSHQDQSDYTF.

There are a few counts of this clonotype. The chain employs TRBV12-2 and TRBJ2-7; no DNA check was done on the table's D call, TRBD1. TRBV12-2 is a documented pseudogene. The CDR3 consists of 18 residues. The CDR3 sequence is CASRQGGQGPSPSYEQYF. The CDR3 DNA reads TGTGCAAGTCGCCAAGGTGGACAGGGCCCGTCGCCCTCCTACGAGCAGTACTTC.